This T cell receptor (beta chain) stems from a study of blood T cell repertoires in COVID-19. Study overall: The study drew acute and convalescent COVID-19 samples from the United States, Italy and Spain. From T cells, B-cell-depleted T cells, or PBMCs came the material, which was cDNA or gDNA.

The CDR3 loop spans 16 amino acids. V lost 0 bases, J lost 4 bases, and 15 bases lay in between. Looked up from germline, CDR1 is ENHRY and CDR2 is SYGVKD. As handled by the study authors: The authors estimated nucleated cell counts from reference gene primer amplification. Assay: immunoSEQ multiplex PCR; the TCRdb copy retains only in-frame clones and omits some. V, J and clone size are those of that table, while D and trimming were read from the DNA. The table lists around 130,000 clones, 70% to 90% of them singletons. The genes are TRBV10-3 and TRBJ2-5, with a weak D call TRBD2 (6 bases). Sequenced sample: peripheral blood. This TCR derives from a human donor in a cohort sampled during active COVID-19. CDR3 protein: CAISESLAILGETQYF. CDR3 DNA: TGTGCCATCAGTGAGTCTCTAGCGATACTGGGAGAGACCCAGTACTTC.